This T cell receptor beta chain was recovered during a study of CD8+ T cells in alopecia areata. The treatment here: oral pan-JAK inhibitor, 5-10 mg twice daily. RNA extraction and reverse transcription yielded cDNA as sequencing template. Some clones are missing from TCRdb's copy, which holds only in-frame ones; the method was immunoSEQ multiplex PCR. The sample has approximately 200,000 clones, nearly 60% seen once. Points on this clone: Its antigen is not known.

The CDR3 is 12 residues long. Germline V lookup: CDR1 SGHRS, CDR2 YFSETQ. Between the trimmed V and J ends, which lost 1 base and 5 bases, there was a span of 6 bases. Study-level points and caveats: Greater clonality was observed in lesional scalp samples, especially alopecia totalis/universalis, versus normal scalp.

The sample consisted of CD4+ T cells sorted from blood, taken at week 24, from a patient treated with tofacitinib. The clonotype was recovered from a human donor with alopecia areata. The chain combines TRBV5-1 with TRBJ2-5; D gene uncertain. The CDR3 DNA follows: TGCGCCAGCAGCTTGAACCGGGAGACCCAGTACTTC. This translates into CASSLNRETQYF.